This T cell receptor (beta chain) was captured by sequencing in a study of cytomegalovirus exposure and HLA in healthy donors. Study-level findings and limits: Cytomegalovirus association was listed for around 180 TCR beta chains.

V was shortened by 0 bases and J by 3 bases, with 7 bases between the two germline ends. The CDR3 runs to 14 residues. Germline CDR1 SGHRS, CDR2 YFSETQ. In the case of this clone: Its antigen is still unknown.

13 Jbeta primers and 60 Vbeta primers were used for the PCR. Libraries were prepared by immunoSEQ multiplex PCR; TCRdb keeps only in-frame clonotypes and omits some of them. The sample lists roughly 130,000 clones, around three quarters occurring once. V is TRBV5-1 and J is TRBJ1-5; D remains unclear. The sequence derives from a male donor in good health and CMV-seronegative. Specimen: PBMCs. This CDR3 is CASSLGESNQPQHF. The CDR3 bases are TGCGCCAGCAGCTTGGGGGAGTCCAATCAGCCCCAGCATTTT. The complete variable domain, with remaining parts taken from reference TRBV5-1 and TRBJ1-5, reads KAGVTQTPRYLIKTRGQQVTLSCSPISGHRSVSWYQQTPGQGLQFLFEYFSETQRNKGNFPGRFSGRQFSNSRSEMNVSTLELGDSALYLCASSLGESNQPQHFGDGTRLSIL.